This T cell receptor beta chain comes out of a study of response to subunit inactivated influenza vaccine. Study-level points and caveats: Few additional T cells are recruited per seasonal influenza vaccination, authors suggested.

TCRdb processed the RT-PCR reads anew with MiXCR; each CDR3 protein has one entry. Here the sample spans under 800,000 distinct CDR3 sequences, about 14% being singletons. This clonotype has just a few counts. Its antigen is still unknown. The TCR comes from a man aged 45-60 years who received an inactivated influenza vaccine. The sequenced sample was PBMCs from blood, obtained about 14 days before vaccination.

CDR3 amino acids: CASTPRRARGAESAAPLHF. CDR3 DNA sequence: TGTGCCAGCACCCCCCGGAGGGCACGAGGGGCAGAATCGGCGGCACCCCTCCACTTT. The V call is TRBV6-1, the J call TRBJ1-6; D is possibly TRBD1 (5 bases). V lost 7 bases, J lost 11 bases, and 33 bases lay in between. CDR1 and CDR2 from the germline V gene are MNHNS and SASEGT. The CDR3 runs 19 residues.